This passage covers 27 T cell receptor beta chains from one sample sequenced in a study of patients and donors after allogeneic stem cell transplantation (TCRdb year 2020). The library was built by means of RT-PCR. Sequencing was carried out with a NextSeq 550. The public reads were reprocessed in TCRdb via fastp at Q25 and MiXCR, keeping in-frame beta chains. Rows with one shared CDR3 protein collapse into an entry with the most common genes and DNA. The sample table shows hundreds of thousands of distinct CDR3 sequences, and 14% are seen once. Around 10% of the sample rests with the top ten. Sequencing was done on a sample of blood, either unsorted or a sorted T cell fraction (not recorded which). The receptors were gathered from a human donor who was either an allogeneic HSCT recipient or a stem cell or donor lymphocyte infusion donor (not recorded which). It is not recorded whose cells these are; they may come from a transplant donor.

The V and J genes are TRBV5-1 and TRBJ1-2; 7 bases fit TRBD1. The CDR3 runs to 14 residues. The trim removed 4 bases at V and 5 bases at J, leaving 8 bases unmatched. Germline V lookup: CDR1 SGHRS, CDR2 YFSETQ. The CDR3 loop reads CASSGDSQPYGYTF. The CDR3 DNA sequence: TGCGCCAGCAGCGGGGACAGCCAACCATATGGCTACACCTTC.

This clonotype was detected ten times or more. The chain is built from TRBV20-1 and TRBJ2-5; tentative D call: TRBD2 (6 bases). The CDR3 consists of 12 residues. V was trimmed by 1 base and J by 4 bases, leaving 7 bases between them. Germline V gene sequence: CDR1 DFQATT, CDR2 SNEGSKA (reference sequence). This chain's CDR3 is CSARGGGETQYF. CDR3 nucleotides: TGCAGTGCTAGAGGGGGAGGAGAGACCCAGTACTTC.

This clonotype has more than one count but fewer than ten. V usage is TRBV20-1 and J usage is TRBJ1-6; D is perhaps TRBD1 (5 bases). The CDR3 is 14 residues long. Deletions cut 0 bases from V and 8 bases from J, with 11 bases between. Germline lookup yields CDR1 DFQATT and CDR2 SNEGSKA (reference sequence). As DNA, the CDR3 is TGCAGTGCTAGAGAGGGGGGTGGTGATTCACCCCTCCACTTT. Protein: CSAREGGGDSPLHF.

This chain connects TRBV11-1 to TRBJ2-4, with D uncertain. Trimming pared 5 bases from V and 8 bases from J, leaving 13 bases between. Germline CDR1 SGHAT, CDR2 FQDESV (reference sequence). This CDR3 region has 13 residues. Written as DNA, the CDR3 is TGTGCCAGCAGCCCGTCCCCGGCGGACATTCAGTACTTC. It codes for CASSPSPADIQYF.

This chain connects TRBV24-1 to TRBJ2-7, with a tentative D call TRBD2 (6 bases). V was clipped by 3 bases and J by 6 bases, with 17 bases between them. Germline V gene lookup returns CDR1 KGHDR and CDR2 SFDVKD. The CDR3 runs 15 residues. The CDR3 coding sequence is TGTGCCACCAGTGATCCAGGGACTTCCCTGGGCGAGCAGTACTTC. This gives the protein CATSDPGTSLGEQYF.

This clonotype has a count of ten or more. The chain employs TRBV18 and TRBJ1-2; D remains ambiguous. V lost 2 bases, J lost 8 bases, and 9 bases lay in between. CDR3 length: 12 amino acids. CDR1 and CDR2 from the germline V gene are KGHSH and LQKENI. Here the CDR3 reads CASSPARAGYTF. DNA of the CDR3: TGTGCCAGCTCACCAGCCCGGGCCGGCTACACCTTC.

This clonotype was picked up many times. The J gene is TRBJ2-4, the V gene TRBV23-1; possibly TRBD2 for D (6 bases). TRBV23-1 has ORF status, its function being uncertain. With 5 bases removed from V and 1 base from J, the gap between germline ends came to 15 bases. The CDR3 length is 16 residues. Here the CDR3 reads CASSFGTESAKNIQYF. In DNA form, the CDR3 reads TGCGCCAGCAGTTTCGGGACTGAGTCCGCCAAAAACATTCAGTACTTC.

CDR3 sequence: CAITGQVNQPQHF. As DNA, the CDR3 is TGTGCCATCACCGGGCAAGTCAATCAGCCCCAGCATTTT. The rearrangement links TRBV10-3 to TRBJ1-5, with D unclear. Germline CDR1 ENHRY, CDR2 SYGVKD. The CDR3 spans 13 residues. Trimming stripped 7 bases from V and 3 bases from J, with 10 bases between.

This clonotype was observed a few times. The chain uses TRBV27 and TRBJ2-7; 7 bases fit TRBD1. V lost 6 bases to trimming and J lost 0 bases; unmatched junction nucleotides: 8. The CDR3 contains 15 residues. Germline lookup yields CDR1 MNHEY and CDR2 SMNVEV (reference sequence). The CDR3 loop reads CASSFRDRVSYEQYF. In DNA, the CDR3 is TGTGCCAGCAGCTTTCGAGACAGGGTCTCCTACGAGCAGTACTTC.

This clonotype was seen ten or more times. This chain links TRBV7-9 with TRBJ2-1; 9 bases align to TRBD2. There are 16 residues in the CDR3. V trimming: 5 bases; J trimming: 2 bases; junction bases outside the gene matches: 7. Germline V lookup: CDR1 SEHNR, CDR2 FQNEAQ (reference sequence). The chain's CDR3 is CASSAPGGRAYNEQFF. The CDR3 region has the DNA TGTGCCAGCAGCGCTCCTGGCGGGAGGGCCTACAATGAGCAGTTCTTC.

This clonotype showed up just a few times. This chain connects TRBV9 to TRBJ2-3; 9 bases align to TRBD2. Germline CDR1 is SGDLS and CDR2 is YYNGEE. CDR3 length equals 17 residues. Trimming removed 4 bases from V and 1 base from J; junction bases left unmatched: 10. CDR3 coding DNA: TGTGCCAGCAGCTGGGGAAATAGCGGGGGCGGCACAGATACGCAGTATTTT. It codes for CASSWGNSGGGTDTQYF. Full variable domain (remainder filled in from reference TRBV9 and TRBJ2-3): DSGVTQTPKHLITATGQRVTLRCSPRSGDLSVYWYQQSLDQGLQFLIQYYNGEERAKGNILERFSAQQFPDLHSELNLSSLELGDSALYFCASSWGNSGGGTDTQYFGPGTRLTVL.

This chain links TRBV5-1 with TRBJ2-7, with D maybe TRBD1 (6 bases). CDR1 and CDR2 from the germline V gene are SGHRS and YFSETQ. V lost 0 bases, J lost 3 bases, and 10 bases lay in between. The CDR3 is made up of 14 amino acids. The CDR3 loop is CASSLGQDLYEQYF. CDR3 bases: TGCGCCAGCAGCTTGGGACAGGACCTCTACGAGCAGTACTTC.

In this sample, this clonotype turned up many times. J is TRBJ2-3 and V is TRBV5-5; 7 positions agree with TRBD1. This CDR3 contains 14 residues. Germline V lookup: CDR1 SGHKS, CDR2 YYEKEE (reference sequence). The V segment lost 2 bases and the J segment 4 bases; nucleotides outside the gene matches: 4. The CDR3 region is CASSLKGASDTQYF. In DNA form, the CDR3 reads TGTGCCAGCAGCTTAAAGGGGGCTTCAGATACGCAGTATTTT.

This clonotype was seen at least ten times. Written as DNA, the CDR3 is TGTGCCAGCAGTTACTTGGCGAGTTCACCCCTCCACTTT. It codes for CASSYLASSPLHF. The rearrangement uses TRBV6-5 and TRBJ1-6; D ambiguous. The CDR3 sequence is 13 residues long. Trimming removed 1 base at V and 9 bases at J, with 7 bases between. CDR1 MNHEY and CDR2 SVGAGI come from the germline V gene.

V and J are TRBV7-3 and TRBJ1-1, with a possible D match to TRBD1 (6 bases). Trimming took 5 bases from V and 10 from J, leaving 20 bases between them. The CDR3 has 14 amino acids. Germline V gene sequence: CDR1 SGHTA, CDR2 FQGTGA. The CDR3 nucleotides read TGTGCCAGCAGCACAGGAGGGGGAAGGGATGTAGCTTTCTTT. Its translation is CASSTGGGRDVAFF. The variable domain in full, with the rest retrieved from reference TRBV7-3 and TRBJ1-1, is GAGVSQTPSNKVTEKGKYVELRCDPISGHTALYWYRQSLGQGPEFLIYFQGTGAADDSGLPNDRFFAVRPEGSVSTLKIQRTERGDSAVYLCASSTGGGRDVAFFGQGTRLTVV.

This clonotype was detected only a few times. This chain connects TRBV5-1 to TRBJ1-2; D perhaps matches TRBD1 (6 bases). Germline CDR1 reads SGHRS; CDR2 reads YFSETQ. V lost 0 bases to trimming and J lost 8 bases, with 14 bases between them. The CDR3 has 14 residues. The CDR3 coding sequence is TGCGCCAGCAGCTTGGCGGGGGGGCCCGTAGGCTACACCTTC. Amino acid sequence: CASSLAGGPVGYTF.

This clonotype was observed a handful of times. The chain uses TRBV5-1 and TRBJ2-5, with D perhaps TRBD1 (5 bases). Per germline, CDR1 SGHRS and CDR2 YFSETQ. Trimming cost V 5 bases and J 0 bases, with 8 bases left between them. The CDR3 covers 13 residues. CDR3 DNA: TGCGCCAGCAGAGAAGGGGACCAAGAGACCCAGTACTTC. It specifies CASREGDQETQYF.

This clonotype showed up just a few times. The chain joins TRBV6-2 or TRBV6-3 to TRBJ2-1; no definite D call. CDR1 is MNHEY, CDR2 SVGEGT, per germline. The V end was cut by 2 bases, the J end by 4 bases, with 9 bases between. The CDR3 is made up of 14 amino acids. The chain's CDR3 is CASSYKDEYNEQFF. The CDR3 nucleotides are TGTGCCAGCAGTTACAAGGACGAGTACAATGAGCAGTTCTTC.

This clonotype was seen repeatedly, ten times or more. The chain links TRBV20-1 to TRBJ1-4; D ambiguous. The germline V gene encodes CDR1 DFQATT and CDR2 SNEGSKA (reference sequence). This CDR3 is built from 14 residues. Trimming shortened V by 6 bases and J by 8 bases, and 19 bases separated the two germline ends. The CDR3 sequence: CSAPMGGLGEKLFF. The CDR3, as DNA: TGCAGTGCCCCAATGGGAGGGCTAGGCGAAAAACTGTTTTTT.

This clonotype was detected ten times or more. For the CDR3, the DNA is TGTGCCACCAGTACCCATTCCGGGACAGATCGCTACGAGCAGTACTTC. Its translation: CATSTHSGTDRYEQYF. The chain joins TRBV24-1 to TRBJ2-7, with TRBD1 matching over 7 bases. Per germline, CDR1 KGHDR and CDR2 SFDVKD. V trimming: 6 bases; J trimming: 3 bases; junction bases outside the gene matches: 13. CDR3 length: 16 residues.

This chain links TRBV5-1 with TRBJ2-1; possibly TRBD1 or TRBD2 for D (5 bases each). The CDR3 contains 16 residues. Trimming shortened V by 0 bases and J by 6 bases, and 16 bases separated the two germline ends. Germline-derived CDR1 and CDR2 are SGHRS and YFSETQ. CDR3 sequence reads: CASSLEGRTLGNEQFF. DNA for the CDR3: TGCGCCAGCAGCTTGGAGGGACGAACGTTAGGCAATGAGCAGTTCTTC.

This clonotype was observed a handful of times. The chain employs TRBV13 and TRBJ2-1, with 7 bases that match TRBD2. Germline CDR1 reads PRHDT; CDR2 reads FYEKMQ (reference sequence). V was pared by 0 bases and J by 1 base, with 18 bases of the junction left unmatched. There are 21 residues in the CDR3. DNA for the CDR3: TGTGCCAGCAGCTTAGGCCGGGGAGGGATCTCCTCATCTCGGTCCTACAATGAGCAGTTCTTC. Translated, it gives CASSLGRGGISSSRSYNEQFF.

This clonotype has more than one count but fewer than ten. The chain links TRBV28 to TRBJ2-6; tentative D call: TRBD1 (6 bases). The CDR3 runs 14 residues. Germline loops: CDR1 MDHEN, CDR2 SYDVKM. The germline V and J ends were trimmed by 3 bases and 11 bases, with 14 bases remaining between them. CDR3 in amino acids: CASSLSGTPYVLTF. The CDR3 DNA sequence: TGTGCCAGCAGTTTGTCCGGGACACCTTACGTCCTGACTTTC. Combining the CDR3 with reference TRBV28 and TRBJ2-6 gives the whole variable domain DVKVTQSSRYLVKRTGEKVFLECVQDMDHENMFWYRQDPGLGLRLIYFSYDVKMKEKGDIPEGYSVSREKKERFSLILESASTNQTSMYLCASSLSGTPYVLTFGAGSRLTVL.

This clonotype was found many times. The V call is TRBV6-1, the J call TRBJ1-6, with 9 bases aligning to TRBD1. Trimming at V came to 5 bases and at J to 9 bases, leaving 8 bases not matched to a gene. CDR1 MNHNS and CDR2 SASEGT come from the germline V gene. The CDR3 length is 15 residues. The CDR3 loop is CASSPWDREGSPLHF. Here the CDR3 DNA reads TGTGCCAGCAGTCCATGGGACAGGGAAGGTTCACCCCTCCACTTT.

The chain uses TRBV11-1 and TRBJ2-7; TRBD2 agrees at 11 bases. Germline V gives CDR1 SGHAT, CDR2 FQDESV (reference sequence). CDR3 length: 18 amino acids. J gave up 4 bases and V 2 bases, and 13 bases lay outside the gene matches. CDR3 residues: CASSLRLAGPLGEYEQYF. CDR3 sequence (DNA): TGTGCCAGCAGCTTACGACTAGCGGGGCCCCTTGGGGAGTACGAGCAGTACTTC.

This clonotype was seen ten or more times. The J gene is TRBJ2-2, the V gene TRBV28, with 14 bases fitting TRBD2. The CDR3 runs to 17 residues. Germline CDR1 reads MDHEN; CDR2 reads SYDVKM. V shed 4 bases and J 5 bases; nucleotides not matched to a gene: 6. The CDR3 DNA sequence: TGTGCCAGCAGTTCGGGGACTAGCGGGAGTCGGACCGGGGAGCTGTTTTTT. Translation gives CASSSGTSGSRTGELFF.

The sample holds a few counts of this clonotype. This chain joins TRBV4-2 and TRBJ2-7; possibly TRBD2 for D (6 bases). The CDR3 runs 15 residues. V was shortened by 4 bases and J by 0 bases, with 13 bases between the two germline ends. Germline lookup yields CDR1 LGHNA and CDR2 YNFKEQ. The chain's CDR3 is CASSLGEADSYEQYF. CDR3 sequence (DNA): TGTGCCAGCAGCCTGGGGGAGGCGGACTCCTACGAGCAGTACTTC.